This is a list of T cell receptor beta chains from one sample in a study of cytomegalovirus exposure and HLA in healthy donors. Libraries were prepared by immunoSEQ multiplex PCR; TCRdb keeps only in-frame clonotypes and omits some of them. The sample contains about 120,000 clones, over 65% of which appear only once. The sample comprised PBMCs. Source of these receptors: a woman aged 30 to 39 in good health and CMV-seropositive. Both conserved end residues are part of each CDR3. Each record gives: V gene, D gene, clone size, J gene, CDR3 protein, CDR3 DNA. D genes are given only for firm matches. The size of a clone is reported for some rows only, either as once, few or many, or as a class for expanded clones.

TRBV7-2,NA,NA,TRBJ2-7,CASSLEAASYEQYF,TGTGCCAGCAGCTTAGAGGCGGCGTCCTACGAGCAGTACTTC
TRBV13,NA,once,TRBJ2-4,CASSLASGLRSAKNIQYF,TGTGCCAGCAGCTTAGCCTCAGGTTTAAGGTCGGCCAAAAACATTCAGTACTTC
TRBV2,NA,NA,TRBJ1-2,CASSQQDYGYTF,TGTGCCAGCAGCCAACAGGACTATGGCTACACCTTC
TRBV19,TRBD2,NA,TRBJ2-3,CASSRLAGAVPADTQYF,TGTGCCAGTAGTCGACTAGCGGGGGCCGTCCCAGCAGATACGCAGTATTTT
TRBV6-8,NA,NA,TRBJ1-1,CASSEARGNTEAFF,TGTGCCAGCAGCGAAGCACGGGGGAACACTGAAGCTTTCTTT
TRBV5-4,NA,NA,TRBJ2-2,CASSLESWGGSVGELFF,TGTGCCAGCAGCTTGGAGTCCTGGGGGGGCTCGGTCGGGGAGCTGTTTTTT
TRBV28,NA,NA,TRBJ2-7,CASSLGQYYEQYF,TGTGCCAGCAGTCTCGGACAGTACTACGAGCAGTACTTC
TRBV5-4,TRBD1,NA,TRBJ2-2,CASSLDRGTPGELFF,TGTGCCAGCAGCTTGGACAGGGGTACACCGGGGGAGCTGTTTTTT
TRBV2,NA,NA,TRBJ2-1,CASSERDSSYNEQFF,TGTGCCAGCAGTGAGCGGGACAGCTCCTACAATGAGCAGTTCTTC
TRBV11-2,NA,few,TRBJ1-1,CASSLVGVVTEAFF,TGTGCCAGCAGCTTAGTAGGGGTGGTCACTGAAGCTTTCTTT
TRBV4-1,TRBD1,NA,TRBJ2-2,CASSQLQQGAMNTGELFF,TGCGCCAGCAGCCAATTACAACAGGGGGCTATGAACACCGGGGAGCTGTTTTTT
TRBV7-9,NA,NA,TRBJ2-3,CSSLKGADTQYF,TGTTCCAGCCTGAAGGGGGCAGATACGCAGTATTTT
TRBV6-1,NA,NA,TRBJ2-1,CASRFPVEEQFF,TGTGCCAGCAGGTTTCCTGTCGAGGAGCAGTTCTTC
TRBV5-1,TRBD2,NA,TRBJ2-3,CASSLSPAGGATDTQYF,TGCGCCAGCAGCTTGTCCCCAGCGGGGGGGGCCACAGATACGCAGTATTTT
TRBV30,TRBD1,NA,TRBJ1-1,CAWRRTGGTEAFF,TGTGCCTGGAGGCGGACAGGGGGTACTGAAGCTTTCTTT
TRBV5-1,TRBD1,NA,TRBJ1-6,CASSLEGQGNSSPLHF,TGCGCCAGCAGCTTGGAAGGACAGGGGAATAGTTCACCCCTCCACTTT
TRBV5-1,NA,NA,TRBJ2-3,CASSTLSTDTQYF,TGCGCCAGCAGCACTCTAAGCACAGATACGCAGTATTTT
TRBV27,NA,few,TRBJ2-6,CASSLIQGSGANVLTF,TGTGCCAGCAGTTTGATCCAGGGTTCTGGGGCCAACGTCCTGACTTTC
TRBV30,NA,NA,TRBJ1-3,CAWSDAQVPGNTIYF,TGTGCCTGGAGTGATGCGCAGGTCCCTGGAAACACCATATATTTT
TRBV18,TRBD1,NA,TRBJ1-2,CASSPEGARRSYTF,TGTGCCAGCTCACCTGAGGGGGCGCGTCGAAGCTACACCTTC
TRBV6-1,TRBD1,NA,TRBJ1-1,CASTLRGLMNTEAFF,TGTGCCAGCACCCTTAGGGGGCTGATGAACACTGAAGCTTTCTTT
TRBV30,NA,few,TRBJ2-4,CAWKGWAKNIQYF,TGTGCCTGGAAGGGGTGGGCCAAAAACATTCAGTACTTC
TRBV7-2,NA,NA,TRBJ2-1,CASSFLPVSSYNEQFF,TGTGCCAGCAGCTTCCTCCCGGTTTCCTCCTACAATGAGCAGTTCTTC
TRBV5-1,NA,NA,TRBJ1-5,CASQAGDHQPQHF,TGCGCCAGTCAGGCAGGGGACCATCAGCCCCAGCATTTT
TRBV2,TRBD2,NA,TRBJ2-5,CASSAGGVQETQYF,TGTGCCAGCAGCGCCGGGGGGGTCCAAGAGACCCAGTACTTC
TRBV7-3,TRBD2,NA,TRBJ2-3,CASSSTSGSSTQYF,TGTGCCAGCAGCTCGACTAGCGGGTCGAGTACGCAGTATTTT
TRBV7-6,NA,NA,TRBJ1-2,CASSLDGPTGPYTF,TGTGCCAGCAGCTTAGACGGCCCGACAGGACCCTACACCTTC
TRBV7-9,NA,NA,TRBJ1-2,CASSLKTGHLNYGYTF,TGTGCCAGCAGCCTCAAGACGGGACACCTTAACTATGGCTACACCTTC
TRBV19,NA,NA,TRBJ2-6,CASSIRGGLDVLTF,TGTGCCAGTAGTATAAGAGGCGGCTTGGACGTCCTGACTTTC
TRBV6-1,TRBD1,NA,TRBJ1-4,CASTLDRVNEKLFF,TGTGCCAGCACCCTCGACAGGGTTAATGAAAAACTGTTTTTT
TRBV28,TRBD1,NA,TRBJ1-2,CASNPTGRPRGYTF,TGTGCCAGCAACCCGACAGGGAGGCCCCGAGGCTACACCTTC
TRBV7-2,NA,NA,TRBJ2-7,CASGRGPDSLYEQYF,TGTGCCAGCGGGCGGGGGCCGGACAGCCTCTACGAGCAGTACTTC
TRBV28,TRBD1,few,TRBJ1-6,CASSGGQVGENSPLHF,TGTGCCAGCAGTGGGGGACAGGTCGGGGAAAATTCACCCCTCCACTTT
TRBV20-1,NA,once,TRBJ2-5,CSATRRETQYF,TGCAGTGCCACCCGTCGGGAGACCCAGTACTTC
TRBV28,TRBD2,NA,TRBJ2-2,CASSAWGGSGETGELFF,TGTGCCAGCAGTGCCTGGGGGGGAAGCGGCGAAACCGGGGAGCTGTTTTTT
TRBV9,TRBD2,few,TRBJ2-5,CASSVAPGAGGKGETQYF,TGTGCCAGCAGCGTAGCCCCCGGTGCGGGGGGCAAGGGAGAGACCCAGTACTTC
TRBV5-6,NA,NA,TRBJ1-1,CASSFTVNTEAFF,TGTGCCAGCAGCTTCACGGTGAACACTGAAGCTTTCTTT
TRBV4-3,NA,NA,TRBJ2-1,CASSQGLTGRSSYNEQFF,TGCGCCAGCAGCCAAGGTCTGACAGGCAGGAGCTCCTACAATGAGCAGTTCTTC
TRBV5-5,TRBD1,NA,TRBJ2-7,CASSVHGTGDPYEQYF,TGTGCCAGCAGCGTCCACGGGACAGGCGACCCCTACGAGCAGTACTTC
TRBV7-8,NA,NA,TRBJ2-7,CASSTRVYEQYF,TGTGCCAGCAGCACCAGGGTCTACGAGCAGTACTTC
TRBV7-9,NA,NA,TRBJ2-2,CASSFLLPNTGELFF,TGTGCCAGCAGCTTTTTACTACCGAACACCGGGGAGCTGTTTTTT
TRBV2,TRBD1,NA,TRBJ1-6,CASRAGTDFLSPLHF,TGTGCCAGCCGAGCAGGGACAGACTTTCTTTCACCCCTCCACTTT
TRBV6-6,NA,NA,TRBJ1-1,CATGGQPNTEAFF,TGTGCCACCGGAGGGCAGCCAAACACTGAAGCTTTCTTT
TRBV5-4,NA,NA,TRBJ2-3,CASSLVAGPADTQYF,TGTGCCAGCAGCTTGGTGGCAGGCCCCGCAGATACGCAGTATTTT
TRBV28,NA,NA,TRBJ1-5,CASSPVREGSNQPQHF,TGTGCCAGCAGTCCGGTTAGGGAGGGAAGCAATCAGCCCCAGCATTTT
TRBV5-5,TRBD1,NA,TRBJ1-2,CASSLAGQVFAYGYTF,TGTGCCAGCAGCTTAGCTGGACAGGTCTTCGCCTATGGCTACACCTTC
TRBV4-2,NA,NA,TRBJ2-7,CASSSNLAWDYEQYF,TGTGCCAGCAGCTCAAACCTAGCGTGGGACTACGAGCAGTACTTC
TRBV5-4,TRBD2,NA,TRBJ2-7,CASSWGGYEQYF,TGTGCCAGCAGCTGGGGGGGGTACGAGCAGTACTTC
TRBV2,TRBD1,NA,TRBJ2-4,CASIWTGGAKNIQYF,TGTGCCAGCATCTGGACAGGGGGAGCCAAAAACATTCAGTACTTC
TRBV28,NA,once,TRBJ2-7,CASSLIAVPYEQYF,TGTGCCAGCAGTTTAATAGCGGTACCCTACGAGCAGTACTTC
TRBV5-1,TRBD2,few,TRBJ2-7,CASSWGLAGGSSYEQYF,TGCGCCAGCAGCTGGGGTTTGGCGGGGGGAAGCTCCTACGAGCAGTACTTC
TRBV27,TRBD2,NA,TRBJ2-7,CASSPRTRGGDYEQYF,TGTGCCAGCAGTCCGAGGACCCGGGGGGGAGATTACGAGCAGTACTTC
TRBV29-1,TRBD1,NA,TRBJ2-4,CSVGDRENIQYF,TGCAGCGTTGGCGACAGGGAAAACATTCAGTACTTC
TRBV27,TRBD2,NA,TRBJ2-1,CASTYSGGALGEQFF,TGTGCCAGCACCTACAGCGGGGGGGCCTTAGGTGAGCAGTTCTTC